These 8 T cell receptor beta chains were all obtained from the same sample, sequenced in a study of T cell repertoires in cytomegalovirus infection (dated by TCRdb to 2018 to 2020). Reads for this sample came from an Illumina HiSeq 1500. TCRdb reprocessing: public reads trimmed at Q25 with fastp, clones called with MiXCR, in-frame beta chains kept. Rows matching on CDR3 protein sequence are summarized as one entry with the most common DNA and genes. The sample has approximately 500,000 distinct CDR3 sequences on record, 16% of them singletons. About 24% of the sample is held by the ten biggest clonotypes. The sample was CD8+ T cells from PBMCs. The receptors here all came from a human donor in good health (CMV status not recorded). Some clones in this sample may be carry-over from other donors' samples.

This chain connects TRBV15 to TRBJ2-3; 10 bases line up with TRBD2. The junction had 5 bases not matched to a gene; V was cut back by 0 bases and J by 2 bases. Germline CDR1 LNHNV, CDR2 YYDKDF (reference sequence). The CDR3 is 17 amino acids. This CDR3 is CATSRDGLAVTTDTQYF. Written as DNA, the CDR3 is TGTGCCACCAGCAGAGATGGACTAGCGGTTACCACAGATACGCAGTATTTT.

The V gene is TRBV9, the J gene TRBJ1-3; perhaps TRBD1 as D (5 bases). The CDR3 sequence is 16 residues long. V shed 0 bases and J shed 4 bases, with 14 bases lying between them. Germline V gene lookup returns CDR1 SGDLS and CDR2 YYNGEE. The CDR3 DNA is TGTGCCAGCAGCGTAGGGGGTGCGGGGCGAGGAAACACCATATATTTT. Protein: CASSVGGAGRGNTIYF.

This clonotype was observed many times. The rearrangement joins TRBV7-8 to TRBJ2-2, with D maybe TRBD2 (5 bases). The CDR3 is 15 residues long. Trimming stripped 1 base from V and 6 bases from J, with 12 bases between. Germline-derived CDR1 and CDR2 are SGHVS and FQNEAQ. Here the CDR3 reads CASSLEVSGAGELFF. In nucleotides, the CDR3 is TGTGCCAGCAGCTTAGAGGTCTCCGGGGCCGGGGAGCTGTTTTTT.

The chain employs TRBV11-2 and TRBJ1-1; no clear D. This CDR3 comprises 15 residues. Germline lookup yields CDR1 SGHAT and CDR2 FQNNGV. V dropped 0 bases and J dropped 1 base, with 9 bases sitting between them. CDR3 sequence (DNA): TGTGCCAGCAGCTTAGATAGTGGCGCGAACACTGAAGCTTTCTTT. This gives the protein CASSLDSGANTEAFF.

This clonotype was detected a few times. The chain has TRBV20-1 and TRBJ2-4, with D maybe TRBD2 (6 bases). This CDR3 is 14 amino acids long. Germline assignment: CDR1 DFQATT and CDR2 SNEGSKA (reference sequence). V was trimmed by 5 bases and J by 0 bases, leaving 11 bases between them. The DNA for the CDR3 is TGCAGTGCTCTTAGCGGTATAGCCAAAAACATTCAGTACTTC. It specifies CSALSGIAKNIQYF.

The table lists this clonotype with many counts. V usage is TRBV27 and J usage is TRBJ2-7; 7 bases are shared with TRBD2. CDR3 length: 14 amino acids. Germline V gene data show CDR1 as MNHEY and CDR2 as SMNVEV (reference sequence). V trimming: 3 bases; J trimming: 3 bases; junction bases outside the gene matches: 5. The DNA for the CDR3 is TGTGCCAGCAGTTTTCAGGGACTACTCTACGAGCAGTACTTC. It encodes CASSFQGLLYEQYF.

Ten or more counts support this clonotype. The rearrangement links TRBV12-3 or TRBV12-4 to TRBJ2-6; D is unresolved. The CDR3 has 14 residues. V was shortened by 7 bases and J by 2 bases, with 9 bases between the two germline ends. The CDR3 region is CASTPIAGANVLTF. CDR3 sequence (DNA): TGTGCCAGCACCCCAATTGCTGGGGCCAACGTCCTGACTTTC.

The rearrangement links TRBV5-6 to TRBJ1-2; D not certain. CDR1 SGHDT and CDR2 YYEEEE come from the germline V gene. The CDR3 has 12 residues. Trimming cost V 2 bases and J 5 bases, with 7 bases left between them. The CDR3 coding sequence is TGTGCCAGCAGCTTTGATGAATATGGCTACACCTTC. Encoded protein: CASSFDEYGYTF. The full variable domain, completed using reference TRBV5-6 and TRBJ1-2, is DAGVTQSPTHLIKTRGQQVTLRCSPKSGHDTVSWYQQALGQGPQFIFQYYEEEERQRGNFPDRFSGHQFPNYSSELNVNALLLGDSALYLCASSFDEYGYTFGSGTRLTVV.